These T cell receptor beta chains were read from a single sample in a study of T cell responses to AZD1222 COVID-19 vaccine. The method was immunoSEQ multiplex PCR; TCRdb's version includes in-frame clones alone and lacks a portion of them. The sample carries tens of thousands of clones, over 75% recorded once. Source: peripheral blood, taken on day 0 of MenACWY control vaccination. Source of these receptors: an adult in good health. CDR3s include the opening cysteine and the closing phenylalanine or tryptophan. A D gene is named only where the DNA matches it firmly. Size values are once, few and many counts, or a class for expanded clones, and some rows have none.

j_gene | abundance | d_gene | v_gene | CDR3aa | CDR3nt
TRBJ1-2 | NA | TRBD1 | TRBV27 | CASSSVPGQGLYGYTF | TGTGCCAGCAGTTCTGTCCCGGGACAGGGCCTCTATGGCTACACCTTC
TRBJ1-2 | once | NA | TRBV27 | CASSLGGLFDGYTF | TGTGCCAGCAGTTTAGGAGGGCTTTTTGATGGCTACACCTTC
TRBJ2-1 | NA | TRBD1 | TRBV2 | CASSRQGGNNEQFF | TGTGCCAGCAGCCGACAGGGTGGCAACAATGAGCAGTTCTTC
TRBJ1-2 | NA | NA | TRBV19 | CASSIRRNYGYTF | TGTGCCAGTAGTATACGGCGGAACTATGGCTACACCTTC
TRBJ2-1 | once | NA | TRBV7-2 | CASSSDRGNEQFF | TGTGCCAGCAGCTCCGACAGAGGGAATGAGCAGTTCTTC
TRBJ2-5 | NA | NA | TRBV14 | CASSQDRGTARIETQYF | TGTGCCAGCAGCCAAGATCGGGGGACAGCCCGGATAGAGACCCAGTACTTC
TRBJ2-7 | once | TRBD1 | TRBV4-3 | CASSQGYRGSEQYF | TGCGCCAGCAGCCAAGGATACAGGGGTTCCGAGCAGTACTTC
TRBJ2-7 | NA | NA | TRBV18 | CASSPSQAEQYF | TGTGCCAGCTCACCTTCCCAGGCGGAGCAGTACTTC
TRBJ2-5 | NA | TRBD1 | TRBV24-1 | CATSDRLGQQETQYF | TGTGCCACCAGTGATCGGCTGGGACAGCAAGAGACCCAGTACTTC
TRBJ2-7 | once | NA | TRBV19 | CASSIHSGEQYF | TGTGCCAGTAGTATTCATTCGGGCGAGCAGTACTTC
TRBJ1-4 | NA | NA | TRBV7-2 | CASSLREEKLFF | TGTGCCAGCAGCCTCCGTGAGGAAAAACTGTTTTTT
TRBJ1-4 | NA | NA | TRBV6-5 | CASSRDPRGEKLFF | TGTGCCAGCAGTAGGGACCCAAGGGGTGAAAAACTGTTTTTT
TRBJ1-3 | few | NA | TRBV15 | CATSRDQGNTIYF | TGTGCCACCAGCAGAGATCAGGGAAACACCATATATTTT
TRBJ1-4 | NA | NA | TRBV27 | CASSEWQGSEKLFF | TGTGCCAGCAGTGAATGGCAGGGTAGCGAAAAACTGTTTTTT
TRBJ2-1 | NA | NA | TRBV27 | CASSLATEVNEQFF | TGTGCCAGCAGTTTAGCGACAGAGGTCAATGAGCAGTTCTTC
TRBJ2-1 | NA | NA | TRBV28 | CASSEANEQFF | TGTGCCAGCTCCGAGGCCAATGAGCAGTTCTTC
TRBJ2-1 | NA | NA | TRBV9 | CASSVRGSSYNEQFF | TGTGCCAGCAGCGTAAGGGGGAGCTCCTACAATGAGCAGTTCTTC
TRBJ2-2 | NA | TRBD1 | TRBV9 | CASSGRDRVGGELFF | TGTGCCAGCAGCGGCCGGGACAGGGTTGGCGGGGAGCTGTTTTTT
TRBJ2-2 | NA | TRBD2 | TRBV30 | CAWRTSVAGFGSTGELFF | TGTGCCTGGAGAACGTCGGTAGCGGGATTCGGAAGCACCGGGGAGCTGTTTTTT
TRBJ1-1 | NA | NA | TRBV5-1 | CASSVFHRNTEAFF | TGCGCCAGCAGCGTATTTCACCGGAACACTGAAGCTTTCTTT
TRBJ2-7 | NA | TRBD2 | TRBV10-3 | CAISQPGTSGNPYEQYF | TGTGCCATCAGTCAACCCGGGACTAGCGGGAATCCCTACGAGCAGTACTTC
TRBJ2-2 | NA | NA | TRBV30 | CAWRVTGELFF | TGTGCCTGGAGGGTGACCGGGGAGCTGTTTTTT
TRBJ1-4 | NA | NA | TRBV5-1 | CASSLDVVRPNEKLFF | TGCGCCAGCAGCTTGGACGTTGTCAGGCCTAATGAAAAACTGTTTTTT
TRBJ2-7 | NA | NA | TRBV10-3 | CAIRVGYEQYF | TGTGCCATAAGGGTGGGTTACGAGCAGTACTTC
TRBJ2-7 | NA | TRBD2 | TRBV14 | CASSNTLAGGYHEQYF | TGTGCCAGCAGCAATACCCTAGCGGGAGGGTACCACGAGCAGTACTTC
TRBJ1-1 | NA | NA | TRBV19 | CASSAGTVDTEAFF | TGTGCCAGTAGTGCCGGGACGGTTGACACTGAAGCTTTCTTT
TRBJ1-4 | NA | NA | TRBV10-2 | CASSGSDEKLFF | TGCGCCAGCAGTGGGTCGGATGAAAAACTGTTTTTT
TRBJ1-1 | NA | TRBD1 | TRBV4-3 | CASSQQDRGRAEAFF | TGCGCCAGCAGCCAACAAGACAGGGGACGCGCTGAAGCTTTCTTT
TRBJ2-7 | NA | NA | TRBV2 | CASTLLGVGGEQYF | TGTGCCAGCACCCTATTGGGGGTTGGGGGGGAGCAGTACTTC
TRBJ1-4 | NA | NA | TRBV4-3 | CASSQVTGPEFATNEKLFF | TGCGCCAGCAGCCAGGTGACGGGACCGGAGTTTGCAACTAATGAAAAACTGTTTTTT
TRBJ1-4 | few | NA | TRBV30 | CAWSVNGAGEKLFF | TGTGCCTGGAGTGTCAATGGGGCGGGGGAAAAACTGTTTTTT
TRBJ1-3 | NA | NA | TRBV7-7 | CASSPGTAGNTIYF | TGTGCCAGCAGCCCGGGGACGGCTGGAAACACCATATATTTT
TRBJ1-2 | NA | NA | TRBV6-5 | CASSSPRQGVGYTF | TGTGCCAGCAGTTCCCCACGTCAGGGAGTGGGCTACACCTTC
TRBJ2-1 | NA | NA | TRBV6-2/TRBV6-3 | CASSPGQQLNEQFF | TGTGCCAGCAGCCCCGGTCAGCAATTAAATGAGCAGTTCTTC
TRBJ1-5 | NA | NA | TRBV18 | CASSPPPGEYQPQHF | TGTGCCAGCTCACCACCCCCAGGGGAATATCAGCCCCAGCATTTT
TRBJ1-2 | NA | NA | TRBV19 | CASKKPRVHYGYTF | TGTGCCAGTAAGAAACCAAGGGTCCACTATGGCTACACCTTC
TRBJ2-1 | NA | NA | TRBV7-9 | CASSSRTDYNEQFF | TGTGCCAGCAGCTCGAGGACAGATTACAATGAGCAGTTCTTC
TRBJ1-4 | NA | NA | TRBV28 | CASSVQGFEKLFF | TGTGCCAGCAGCGTACAGGGATTTGAAAAACTGTTTTTT
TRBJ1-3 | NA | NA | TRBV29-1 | CSAGVSGNTIYF | TGCAGCGCCGGGGTTTCTGGAAACACCATATATTTT
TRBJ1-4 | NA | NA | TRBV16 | CASSQSPEQGELFF | TGTGCCAGCAGCCAATCACCGGAACAGGGTGAACTGTTTTTT
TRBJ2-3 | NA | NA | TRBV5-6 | CASSLGSDTQYF | TGTGCCAGCAGCTTGGGGTCGGATACGCAGTATTTT
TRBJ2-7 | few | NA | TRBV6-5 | CASSYSTGTSSYEQYF | TGTGCCAGCAGTTACTCCACAGGGACCAGCTCCTACGAGCAGTACTTC
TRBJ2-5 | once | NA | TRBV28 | CASSSEGVLETQYF | TGTGCCAGCAGTTCCGAGGGAGTATTAGAGACCCAGTACTTC
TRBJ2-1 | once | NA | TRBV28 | CASTQAGAGRNEQFF | TGTGCCAGCACCCAAGCTGGAGCGGGTAGAAATGAGCAGTTCTTC
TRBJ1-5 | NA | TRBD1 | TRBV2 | CASKRDRGHDQPQHF | TGTGCCAGCAAGAGGGACAGGGGGCACGATCAGCCCCAGCATTTT
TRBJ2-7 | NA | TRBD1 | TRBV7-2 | CASSWDSSSYEQYF | TGTGCCAGCAGCTGGGACAGTAGCTCCTACGAGCAGTACTTC
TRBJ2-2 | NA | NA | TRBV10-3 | CAISPPGSPNTGELFF | TGTGCCATCAGTCCCCCCGGCAGCCCGAACACCGGGGAGCTGTTTTTT
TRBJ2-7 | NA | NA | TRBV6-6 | CASRDHNSYEQYF | TGTGCCAGCAGAGACCACAACAGTTACGAGCAGTACTTC
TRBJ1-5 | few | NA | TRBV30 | CAWSAGHQPQHF | TGTGCCTGGAGTGCAGGGCACCAGCCCCAGCATTTT
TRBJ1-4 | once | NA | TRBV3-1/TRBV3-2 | CASSPGTLNEKLFF | TGTGCCAGCAGCCCCGGGACACTAAATGAAAAACTGTTTTTT
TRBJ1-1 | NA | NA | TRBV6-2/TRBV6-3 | CASSFPGDRYNTEAFF | TGTGCCAGCAGTTTCCCTGGTGACAGGTACAACACTGAAGCTTTCTTT
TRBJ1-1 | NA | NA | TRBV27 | CASSPQGTEAFF | TGTGCCAGCAGTCCACAGGGAACTGAAGCTTTCTTT
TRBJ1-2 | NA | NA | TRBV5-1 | CASSLVTGFTNYGYTF | TGCGCCAGCAGCTTGGTAACAGGATTTACTAACTATGGCTACACCTTC
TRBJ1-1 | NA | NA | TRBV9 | CASSVVIENTEAFF | TGTGCCAGCAGCGTAGTGATCGAGAACACTGAAGCTTTCTTT